One and the same sample provided the 30 T cell receptor beta chains below, sequenced in a study of shared clonotypes between healthy human individuals. Repertoires were generated with immunoSEQ multiplex PCR, while TCRdb's copy carries only in-frame clones and drops some. Of 1,100,000 or so clones in the sample, around 78% were seen once. The specimen was memory CD4+ T cells from PBMCs. Documented subset: CD45RA-negative fraction. These receptor sequences come from a man aged 18 to 30 in good health. Some clones in this sample may be carry-over from other donors' samples.

This clone was counted a few times. The chain employs TRBV10-3 and TRBJ1-4; D unclear. The germline gives CDR1 ENHRY, CDR2 SYGVKD. The CDR3 loop spans 15 amino acids. Between the trimmed V and J ends, which lost 3 bases and 8 bases, there was a span of 16 bases. CDR3 residues: CAISERGQSLEKLFF. The CDR3 nucleotides read TGTGCCATCAGTGAAAGAGGGCAGAGCCTAGAAAAACTGTTTTTT.

This rearrangement joins TRBV4-1 to TRBJ2-1, with TRBD2 identical over 10 bases. Looked up from germline, CDR1 is MGHRA and CDR2 is YSYEKL. The J segment lost 9 bases and the V segment lost 0 bases, leaving 8 bases of the junction unmatched. CDR3 length equals 16 residues. CDR3 coding DNA: TGCGCCAGCAGCCAAGATCGCCTAGCGGGAGAACGTGAGCAGTTCTTC. Translating it yields CASSQDRLAGEREQFF.

This rearrangement joins TRBV5-6 to TRBJ2-2; D might be TRBD2 (5 bases). This CDR3 is built from 15 residues. The V end was cut by 5 bases, the J end by 3 bases, with 14 bases between. In germline, CDR1 is SGHDT, CDR2 YYEEEE. CDR3: CASRRSGSYTGELFF. In DNA form, the CDR3 reads TGTGCCAGCAGGAGATCGGGGTCGTACACCGGGGAGCTGTTTTTT.

The J gene is TRBJ2-2, the V gene TRBV11-2; 13 bases are a match to TRBD2. V lost 5 bases and J lost 7; bases outside the gene matches: 10. This CDR3 contains 17 residues. Germline CDR1 SGHAT, CDR2 FQNNGV. CDR3 DNA sequence: TGTGCCAGCAGCGACCGACTAGCGGGAGGTCTGATCGGGGAGCTGTTTTTT. Translating it yields CASSDRLAGGLIGELFF. The variable domain in full, with the rest retrieved from reference TRBV11-2 and TRBJ2-2, is EAGVAQSPRYKIIEKRQSVAFWCNPISGHATLYWYQQILGQGPKLLIQFQNNGVVDDSQLPKDRFSAERLKGVDSTLKIQPAKLEDSAVYLCASSDRLAGGLIGELFFGEGSRLTVL.

V is TRBV5-4 and J is TRBJ1-2; the match to TRBD1 covers 9 bases. V lost 4 bases and J lost 5; bases outside the gene matches: 6. The CDR3 loop spans 14 amino acids. The V gene's germline CDR1 is SGHNT and CDR2 YYREEE (reference sequence). The CDR3 sequence: CASSKTGTGYGYTF. The CDR3 DNA sequence: TGTGCCAGCAGCAAGACCGGGACAGGGTATGGCTACACCTTC.

This chain uses TRBV7-3 with TRBJ2-1, with 9 bases that match TRBD2. After removal of 7 bases from V and 7 bases from J, the junction contained 11 bases not matched to a gene. CDR3 length: 15 amino acids. Germline V CDR1 and CDR2: SGHTA, FQGTGA. CDR3 residues: CASTVGLAGLNEQFF. CDR3 nucleotides: TGTGCCAGCACCGTAGGGCTAGCGGGATTGAATGAGCAGTTCTTC.

J is TRBJ2-1 and V is TRBV30, with a tentative D call TRBD2 (6 bases). Germline V gene lookup returns CDR1 GTSNPN and CDR2 SVGIG (reference sequence). This CDR3 is 15 amino acids long. V was clipped by 6 bases and J by 2 bases, with 17 bases between them. The chain's CDR3 is CACRRVQAAYNEQFF. CDR3 DNA: TGTGCCTGCCGGAGGGTCCAGGCCGCCTACAATGAGCAGTTCTTC.

J is TRBJ1-1 and V is TRBV5-8; TRBD1 aligns across 12 bases. The junction had 3 bases not matched to a gene; V was cut back by 7 bases and J by 5 bases. Germline CDR1 reads SGHTS; CDR2 reads YDEGEE. This CDR3 region has 13 residues. The CDR3 nucleotides are TGTGCCAGCGGGACAGGGGGCAGAACTGAAGCTTTCTTT. Translating gives CASGTGGRTEAFF. Filled out from reference TRBV5-8 and TRBJ1-1, the complete variable domain reads EAGVTQSPTHLIKTRGQQATLRCSPISGHTSVYWYQQALGLGLQFLLWYDEGEERNRGNFPPRFSGRQFPNYSSELNVNALELEDSALYLCASGTGGRTEAFFGQGTRLTVV.

This clone has a handful of counts. The chain couples TRBV19 to TRBJ2-2; D remains ambiguous. V lost 4 bases, J lost 0 bases, and 12 bases lay in between. This CDR3 contains 16 residues. Germline CDR1 and CDR2: LNHDA and SQIVND (reference sequence). In nucleotides, the CDR3 is TGTGCCAGTAGTAGGTCCGTGACCGCGAACACCGGGGAGCTGTTTTTT. Its translation: CASSRSVTANTGELFF.

This clone was found once. This may be a read error, as it is one base from a much larger clone. The DNA for the CDR3 is TGTGCCAGCAGCCCGGGACTAGCGGGAGAGACCCAGTACTTC. Translating gives CASSPGLAGETQYF. This rearrangement joins TRBV7-9 to TRBJ2-5, with 12 nucleotides matching TRBD2. The germline V gene encodes CDR1 SEHNR and CDR2 FQNEAQ (reference sequence). V was clipped by 5 bases and J by 4 bases; unmatched bases: 2. This CDR3 comprises 14 residues.

This clone was recorded many times. The rearrangement links TRBV9 to TRBJ1-6; 7 nucleotides match TRBD1. The CDR3 runs to 17 residues. J lost 0 bases, V lost 0 bases, and 3 bases had no gene match. Per germline, CDR1 SGDLS and CDR2 YYNGEE. In nucleotides, the CDR3 is TGTGCCAGCAGCGTAGGGGGACAGAGCTCCTATAATTCACCCCTCCACTTT. This translates into CASSVGGQSSYNSPLHF.

About this clone itself: Other nucleotide sequences in the sample specify the same CDR3. V usage is TRBV7-9 and J usage is TRBJ1-6; D not resolved. Germline lookup yields CDR1 SEHNR and CDR2 FQNEAQ (reference sequence). Between the trimmed V and J ends, which lost 6 bases and 8 bases, there was a span of 11 bases. CDR3 length: 13 residues. The CDR3 region has the DNA TGTGCCAGCAGTCCCAGCCGAGATTCACCCCTCCACTTT. It codes for CASSPSRDSPLHF.

V is TRBV5-1 and J is TRBJ2-3, with D unresolved. The CDR3 contains 16 residues. The germline V gene has CDR1 SGHRS and CDR2 YFSETQ. Trimming removed 0 bases at V and 6 bases at J, with 17 bases between. Here the CDR3 reads CASSLEGQPVWDTQYF. Written as DNA, the CDR3 is TGCGCCAGCAGCTTGGAGGGCCAACCCGTCTGGGATACGCAGTATTTT.

This clone has just a few counts. The chain is built from TRBV11-2 and TRBJ2-4; tentative D call: TRBD1 (6 bases). Germline CDR1 reads SGHAT; CDR2 reads FQNNGV. V was pared by 6 bases and J by 2 bases, with 11 bases between. The CDR3 extends over 14 amino acids. CDR3 loop: CASRDRGSKNIQYF. For the CDR3, the DNA is TGTGCCAGCAGGGACAGAGGTTCCAAAAACATTCAGTACTTC.

The chain employs TRBV18 and TRBJ2-4; 10 bases align to TRBD1. There are 18 residues in the CDR3. After removal of 3 bases from V and 11 bases from J, the junction contained 19 bases not matched to a gene. CDR1 is KGHSH, CDR2 LQKENI, per germline. CDR3 sequence reads: CASSPNQANSGQGTLQYF. The DNA for the CDR3 is TGTGCCAGCTCACCTAACCAGGCGAATTCGGGACAGGGGACCCTTCAGTACTTC. Full variable domain (missing parts from reference TRBV18 and TRBJ2-4): NAGVMQNPRHLVRRRGQEARLRCSPMKGHSHVYWYRQLPEEGLKFMVYLQKENIIDESGMPKERFSAEFPKEGPSILRIQQVVRGDSAAYFCASSPNQANSGQGTLQYFGAGTRLSVL.

The rearrangement uses TRBV4-1 and TRBJ2-2; D uncertain. CDR1 and CDR2 (germline): MGHRA, YSYEKL. The CDR3 sequence is 20 residues long. The germline V and J ends were trimmed by 0 bases and 1 base, with 21 bases remaining between them. The CDR3 sequence: CASSQDPPAVQPLNTGELFF. CDR3 DNA: TGCGCCAGCAGCCAAGATCCCCCAGCTGTTCAACCTCTGAACACCGGGGAGCTGTTTTTT.

This clone has just a few counts. The chain recombines TRBV28 with TRBJ2-7; the match to TRBD1 covers 9 bases. J gave up 4 bases and V 6 bases, and 7 bases lay outside the gene matches. Per the germline V gene, CDR1 is MDHEN and CDR2 is SYDVKM. This CDR3 region has 14 residues. CDR3 protein: CASRDTGGIYEQYF. In DNA form, the CDR3 reads TGTGCCAGCAGAGATACAGGGGGCATATACGAGCAGTACTTC.

In its sample, this clone was seen a few times. CDR3: CASSLQRGSEQYF. The CDR3 bases are TGTGCCAGCAGCTTGCAAAGGGGCTCCGAGCAGTACTTC. The rearrangement joins TRBV7-8 to TRBJ2-7, with a weak D call TRBD1 (5 bases). This CDR3 is built from 13 residues. CDR1 SGHVS and CDR2 FQNEAQ come from the germline V gene. Trimming cost V 3 bases and J 6 bases, with 12 bases left between them.

Only one count was recorded for this clone. This sequence joins TRBV2 and TRBJ2-3, with D perhaps matching TRBD2 (5 bases). Between the trimmed V and J ends, which lost 3 bases and 2 bases, there was a span of 6 bases. The CDR3 has 13 residues. The germline gives CDR1 SNHLY, CDR2 FYNNEI. The CDR3 DNA follows: TGTGCCAGCAGTGAGGACTTCACAGATACGCAGTATTTT. Protein product: CASSEDFTDTQYF.

The chain recombines TRBV11-2 with TRBJ2-7; TRBD1 or TRBD2 may be the D gene (6 bases each). The CDR3 is 15 residues long. Germline V CDR1 and CDR2: SGHAT, FQNNGV. The ends were cut back, 2 bases at V and 1 base at J, with 12 bases in the middle. CDR3 coding DNA: TGTGCCAGCAGCTTAAGGGGGGTAAAGTCCTACGAGCAGTACTTC. It encodes CASSLRGVKSYEQYF.

The CDR3 DNA is TGCAGCGTTATTAGCGGGAAGAATGAGCAGTTCTTC. Its protein is CSVISGKNEQFF. This rearrangement joins TRBV29-1 to TRBJ2-1, with 8 bases lining up with TRBD2. J gave up 7 bases and V 5 bases, and 4 bases lay outside the gene matches. The germline V gene has CDR1 SQVTM and CDR2 ANQGSEA. The CDR3 is made up of 12 amino acids.

A note on this clone: The identical CDR3 is also encoded by other nucleotide sequences in the sample. V usage is TRBV5-1 and J usage is TRBJ1-1; 10 nucleotides align to TRBD1. CDR1 and CDR2 (germline): SGHRS, YFSETQ. CDR3 size: 14 residues. V lost 3 bases to trimming and J lost 5 bases; unmatched junction nucleotides: 4. The CDR3 reads CASSWDRGGTEAFF. The CDR3 DNA follows: TGCGCCAGCAGCTGGGACAGGGGTGGAACTGAAGCTTTCTTT.

This clone has a single count. V and J are TRBV11-2 and TRBJ2-7; no firm D call. This CDR3 contains 15 residues. Germline V gene data show CDR1 as SGHAT and CDR2 as FQNNGV. V lost 3 bases to trimming and J lost 2 bases, with 14 bases between them. CDR3 sequence reads: CASSLFRQNAYEQYF. The CDR3 bases are TGTGCCAGCAGCTTGTTTCGGCAGAATGCCTACGAGCAGTACTTC.

CDR3 in DNA: TGTGCCACCAGGGGCAATCAAGGGGAAAAACTGTTTTTT. This gives the protein CATRGNQGEKLFF. The chain couples TRBV28 to TRBJ1-4, with D perhaps matching TRBD1 (6 bases). CDR1 is MDHEN and CDR2 is SYDVKM in the germline V gene. The V gene lost 10 bases and the J gene lost 8 bases, with 17 bases spanning the gap. The CDR3 has 13 amino acids.

The chain combines TRBV5-5 with TRBJ2-2; 8 bases are shared with TRBD1. Losses at the gene ends were 7 bases for V and 1 base for J; bases not matched to a gene: 0. Per germline, CDR1 SGHKS and CDR2 YYEKEE (reference sequence). The CDR3 spans 13 residues. CDR3 sequence: CASGQGNTGELFF. The DNA for the CDR3 is TGTGCCAGCGGACAGGGGAACACCGGGGAGCTGTTTTTT.

This chain connects TRBV18 to TRBJ2-6; possibly TRBD1 or TRBD2 for D (6 bases each). Trimming removed 0 bases at V and 12 bases at J, with 15 bases between. This CDR3 is 15 amino acids long. The germline gives CDR1 KGHSH, CDR2 LQKENI. This CDR3 reads CASSPPGQGTGVLTF. The CDR3 DNA is TGTGCCAGCTCACCACCCGGCCAGGGGACTGGCGTCCTGACTTTC.

V is TRBV10-3 and J is TRBJ2-2, with 8 bases fitting TRBD2. CDR1 is ENHRY and CDR2 is SYGVKD in the germline V gene. There are 14 residues in the CDR3. J was trimmed by 0 bases and V by 10 bases; bases with no gene match: 4. The CDR3 reads CATAGRANTGELFF. Here the CDR3 DNA reads TGTGCCACCGCCGGGAGGGCGAACACCGGGGAGCTGTTTTTT.

Worth noting for this clone: Other DNA sequences in this sample translate to the same CDR3. The chain uses TRBV5-4 and TRBJ2-5; weak D call: TRBD2 (6 bases). This CDR3 is 14 amino acids long. The V end was cut by 0 bases, the J end by 1 base, with 7 bases between. Germline V CDR1 and CDR2: SGHNT, YYREEE (reference sequence). In DNA, the CDR3 is TGTGCCAGCAGCTTGGGCGGGGTCCAAGAGACCCAGTACTTC. This encodes CASSLGGVQETQYF.

This clone was recorded once. The chain employs TRBV28 and TRBJ2-2; 7 nucleotides match TRBD1. Germline V gene sequence: CDR1 MDHEN, CDR2 SYDVKM. The CDR3 is made up of 16 amino acids. Trimming removed 6 bases from V and 7 bases from J; junction bases left unmatched: 14. The CDR3 reads CASRPTGQRKDGELFF. The DNA for the CDR3 is TGTGCCAGCAGACCGACGGGACAGCGAAAGGACGGGGAGCTGTTTTTT. Looking up the rest from reference TRBV28 and TRBJ2-2 gives the full variable domain: DVKVTQSSRYLVKRTGEKVFLECVQDMDHENMFWYRQDPGLGLRLIYFSYDVKMKEKGDIPEGYSVSREKKERFSLILESASTNQTSMYLCASRPTGQRKDGELFFGEGSRLTVL.

The chain joins TRBV4-1 to TRBJ1-2; 7 bases map to TRBD1. This CDR3 is built from 15 residues. Germline CDR1 and CDR2: MGHRA and YSYEKL. V lost 0 bases, J lost 4 bases, and 5 bases stayed unmatched. The CDR3 region has the DNA TGCGCCAGCAGCCAAGATGGGGGACAGACCTATGGCTACACCTTC. This codes for CASSQDGGQTYGYTF.